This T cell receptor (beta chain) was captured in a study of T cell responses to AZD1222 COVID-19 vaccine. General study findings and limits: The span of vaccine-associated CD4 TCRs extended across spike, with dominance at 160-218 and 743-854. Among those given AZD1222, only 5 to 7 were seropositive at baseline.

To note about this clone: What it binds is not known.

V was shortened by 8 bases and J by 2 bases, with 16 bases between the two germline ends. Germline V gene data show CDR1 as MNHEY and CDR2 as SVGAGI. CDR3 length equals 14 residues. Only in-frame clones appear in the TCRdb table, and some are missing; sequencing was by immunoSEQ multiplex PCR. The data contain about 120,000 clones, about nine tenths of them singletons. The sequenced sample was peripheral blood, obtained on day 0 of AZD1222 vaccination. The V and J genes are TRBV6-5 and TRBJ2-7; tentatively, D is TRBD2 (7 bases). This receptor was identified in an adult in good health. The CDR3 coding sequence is TGTGCCAGCGGGGGGGCAAAACCCCCCTACGAGCAGTACTTC. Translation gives CASGGAKPPYEQYF.